This T cell receptor beta chain was retrieved from a study of tumor-infiltrating lymphocytes in localized non-small cell lung cancer. Study at large: Several tumor histologies, both smoking statuses, and some post-neoadjuvant chemotherapy samples were included.

The study, taken as a whole, reports: TCR sequencing covered a subset of patients with enough tissue. IM1 and IM2 tumors showed no difference in T-cell fraction.

A single count supports this clone. Its target is not known. Using immunoSEQ multiplex PCR, the repertoire was profiled, and TCRdb retains in-frame clones only, with some absent. The sample consists of more than 15,000 clones, approximately 68% of them appearing once. The germline V gene has CDR1 SGHRS and CDR2 YFSETQ. Germline trimming cut 5 bases from V and 7 bases from J; bases unmatched to any gene: 8. This CDR3 is 13 amino acids long. The sample was lung tumor tissue. The TCR originated in a human donor with non-small cell lung cancer. V usage is TRBV5-1 and J usage is TRBJ1-2, with 7 nucleotides matching TRBD1. CDR3 DNA sequence: TGCGCCAGCAGTCCAGGGGGGTCGGGTGGCTACACCTTC. Translated, it gives CASSPGGSGGYTF.